This T cell receptor beta chain was captured in a study of blood T cells in healthy people across ages. A J-beta primer mix and a sample-barcoded 5' primer were used in a second PCR of roughly 6 to 11 cycles. In TCRdb, the 5' RACE reads were re-called with MiXCR into one record per CDR3 protein. Of about 830,000 distinct CDR3 sequences in the sample, 55% to 75% were seen once. Trimming took 4 bases from V and 0 from J; bases not matched to a gene: 6. The V gene's germline CDR1 is MNHEY and CDR2 SVGAGI. There are 15 residues in the CDR3. The sequenced sample was blood. The rearrangement joins TRBV6-5 to TRBJ2-7; 7 bases align to TRBD1. The sequence was collected from a man younger than 40 in good health. CDR3 in DNA: TGTGCCAGCAGTTTCAGGGGGTCTAGCTCCTACGAGCAGTACTTC. It yields the protein CASSFRGSSSYEQYF.